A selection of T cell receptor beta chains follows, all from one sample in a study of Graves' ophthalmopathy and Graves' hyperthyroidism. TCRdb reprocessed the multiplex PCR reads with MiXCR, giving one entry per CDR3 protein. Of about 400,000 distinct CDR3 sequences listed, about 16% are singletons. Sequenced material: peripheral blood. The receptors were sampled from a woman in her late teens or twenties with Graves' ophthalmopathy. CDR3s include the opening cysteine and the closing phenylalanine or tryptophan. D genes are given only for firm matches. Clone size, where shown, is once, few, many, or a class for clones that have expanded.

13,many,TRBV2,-,CASKGLEITEAFF
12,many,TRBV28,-,CASKGGHTEAFF
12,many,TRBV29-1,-,CSVVRGGETQYF
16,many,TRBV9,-,CASSVALEGEQETQYF
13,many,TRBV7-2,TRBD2,CASSFTSGETQYF
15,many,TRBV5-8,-,CASSYGGGFLRGYTF
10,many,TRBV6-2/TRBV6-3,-,CASRQGGYTF
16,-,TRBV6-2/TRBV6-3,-,CASSNSRGLGNQPQHF
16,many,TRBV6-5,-,CASSYSTGTYNSPLHF
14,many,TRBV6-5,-,CASPARLLNTEAFF
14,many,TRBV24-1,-,CATSDFTASETQYF
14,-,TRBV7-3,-,CASTGTGVSYEQYF
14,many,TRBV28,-,CASTLGYSNQPQHF
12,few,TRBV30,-,CAWSVLGSELFF
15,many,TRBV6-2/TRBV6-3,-,CASRHGGAAQETQYF
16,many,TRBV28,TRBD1,CASSLAGQGNTGELFF
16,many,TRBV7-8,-,CASSLTDSYLNTEAFF
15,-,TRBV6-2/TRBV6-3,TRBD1,CASIKDRAKNYGYTF
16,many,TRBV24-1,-,CATSDSPRLGGHGYTF
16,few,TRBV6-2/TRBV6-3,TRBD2,CASSYWLAGSSYEQYF
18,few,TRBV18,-,CASSALYPIRGRGTEAFF
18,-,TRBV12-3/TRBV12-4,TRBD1,CASSEIRDRGSYNSPLHF
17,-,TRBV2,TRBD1,CASSEGPGTAQGETQYF
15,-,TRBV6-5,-,CASSYSISSGNTIYF
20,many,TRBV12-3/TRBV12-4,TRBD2,CASSLVTGTSGRASSYEQYF
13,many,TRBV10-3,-,CAISTGGSYEQYF
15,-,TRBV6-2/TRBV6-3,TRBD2,CASSYRAGGPGEQYF
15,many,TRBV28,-,CASSLTRGVLYEQYF
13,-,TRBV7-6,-,CASSFLVVNEQYF
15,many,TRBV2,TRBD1,CASSEHDRGVYEQYF
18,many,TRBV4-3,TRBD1,CASSQDLGQGSSGNTIYF
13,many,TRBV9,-,CASSLRPNGGLFF
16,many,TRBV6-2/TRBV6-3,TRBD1,CASSIQGVLNTGELFF
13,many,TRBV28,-,CASSVGREETQYF
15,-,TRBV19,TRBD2,CASASASGRGETQYF
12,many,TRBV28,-,CASSLVGNEQYF
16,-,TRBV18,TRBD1,CASSSRGQGSTGELFF